This passage covers 25 T cell receptor beta chains from one sample sequenced in a study of CD8+ T cells in alopecia areata. RNA was isolated and reverse transcribed to cDNA, the sequencing template. Repertoires were generated with immunoSEQ multiplex PCR, while TCRdb's copy carries only in-frame clones and drops some. The sample lists some 110,000 clones, 55% to 65% occurring once. Sequenced sample: CD4+ T cells sorted from blood. The source is a human donor in good health.

This chain connects TRBV21-1 to TRBJ2-7. TRBV21-1 counts as a pseudogene. This CDR3 comprises 10 residues. The CDR3 sequence: CASSIHEQYF. DNA of the CDR3: TGTGCCAGCAGCATCCACGAGCAGTACTTC.

The V gene is TRBV2, the J gene TRBJ2-5; no clear D gene. Germline lookup yields CDR1 SNHLY and CDR2 FYNNEI. V shed 6 bases and J shed 0 bases, with 8 bases lying between them. The CDR3 is made up of 13 amino acids. CDR3 residues: CASRPRHQETQYF. The CDR3 DNA is TGTGCCAGCAGACCGAGACACCAAGAGACCCAGTACTTC.

J is TRBJ2-2 and V is TRBV5-4, with 7 nucleotides matching TRBD2. The CDR3 runs to 15 residues. V gave up 0 bases and J gave up 5 bases; unmatched junction bases: 4. Germline assignment: CDR1 SGHNT and CDR2 YYREEE (reference sequence). CDR3 sequence (DNA): TGTGCCAGCAGCTTGGTCGGGGGGAAAACCGGGGAGCTGTTTTTT. It yields the protein CASSLVGGKTGELFF.

The genes are TRBV5-6 and TRBJ1-3; a weak D match, TRBD1 (5 bases). The CDR3 length is 16 residues. Germline CDR1 is SGHDT and CDR2 is YYEEEE. The ends were cut back, 1 base at V and 0 bases at J, with 11 bases in the middle. The CDR3 DNA sequence: TGTGCCAGCAGCTTGAGGGGAGATCTCTCTGGAAACACCATATATTTT. Translation gives CASSLRGDLSGNTIYF.

This sequence joins TRBV2 and TRBJ1-2; maybe TRBD1 (6 bases). V shed 5 bases and J shed 4 bases, with 11 bases lying between them. Germline V gives CDR1 SNHLY, CDR2 FYNNEI. CDR3 length: 13 residues. In nucleotides, the CDR3 is TGTGCCAGCAGTCAGGGGCCCTTCTATGGCTACACCTTC. Translation gives CASSQGPFYGYTF.

V is TRBV7-2 and J is TRBJ1-6; D unresolved. The CDR3 runs to 14 residues. The V gene lost 1 base and the J gene lost 10 bases, with 11 bases spanning the gap. CDR1 and CDR2 from the germline V gene are SGHTA and FQGNSA. DNA for the CDR3: TGTGCCAGCAGCTTAGGCTCCGGTGGATCACCCCTCCACTTT. This translates into CASSLGSGGSPLHF.

The CDR3 spells CASRPGLAGVYYEQYF. DNA for the CDR3: TGCGCCAGCCGACCGGGACTAGCGGGGGTGTACTACGAGCAGTACTTC. V usage is TRBV5-1 and J usage is TRBJ2-7, with 14 bases aligning to TRBD2. V lost 7 bases to trimming and J lost 3 bases; unmatched junction nucleotides: 9. This CDR3 is built from 16 residues. Per the germline V gene, CDR1 is SGHRS and CDR2 is YFSETQ. Filled out from reference TRBV5-1 and TRBJ2-7, the complete variable domain reads KAGVTQTPRYLIKTRGQQVTLSCSPISGHRSVSWYQQTPGQGLQFLFEYFSETQRNKGNFPGRFSGRQFSNSRSEMNVSTLELGDSALYLCASRPGLAGVYYEQYFGPGTRLTVT.

On this clone: The junction shows a germline mismatch at one end, possibly a read error. This chain links TRBV2 with TRBJ1-5, with D possibly matching TRBD1 (5 bases). The CDR3 length is 14 residues. Germline CDR1 and CDR2: SNHLY and FYNNEI. CDR3 region: CASSEGGGEKPQHF. The CDR3 DNA reads as TGTGCCAGCAGCGAAGGTGGAGGGGAGAAGCCCCAGCATTTT.

This clone appeared a few times. The chain uses TRBV10-3 and TRBJ2-7; TRBD1 might be the D (6 bases). The CDR3 has 14 amino acids. Per the germline V gene, CDR1 is ENHRY and CDR2 is SYGVKD. With 2 bases removed from V and 7 bases from J, the gap between germline ends came to 15 bases. Written as DNA, the CDR3 is TGTGCCATCAGTGAGATAAGGGACACGGGGGAGCAGTACTTC. It yields the protein CAISEIRDTGEQYF.

The chain recombines TRBV29-1 with TRBJ1-2; perhaps TRBD1 as D (5 bases). This CDR3 spans 14 amino acids. V was pared by 4 bases and J by 1 base, with 13 bases between. Germline V gene sequence: CDR1 SQVTM, CDR2 ANQGSEA. DNA for the CDR3: TGCAGCGTTGCTTCATGGGGGAATAACTATGGCTACACCTTC. It yields the protein CSVASWGNNYGYTF.

The chain uses TRBV27 and TRBJ2-2; D possibly corresponds to TRBD2 (6 bases). The V gene's germline CDR1 is MNHEY and CDR2 SMNVEV (reference sequence). The length of the CDR3 is 15 residues. Trimming pared 6 bases from V and 0 bases from J, leaving 11 bases between. The CDR3 nucleotides are TGTGCCAGCAGCCCCCGGGGGACGAACACCGGGGAGCTGTTTTTT. Protein sequence: CASSPRGTNTGELFF.

This rearrangement joins TRBV4-1 to TRBJ2-1; D is perhaps TRBD1 (5 bases). V was trimmed by 2 bases and J by 1 base, leaving 9 bases between them. Germline CDR1 reads MGHRA; CDR2 reads YSYEKL. The CDR3 has 15 amino acids. The CDR3 nucleotides are TGCGCCAGCAGCCAAACCCAGGGTTCCTACAATGAGCAGTTCTTC. This gives the protein CASSQTQGSYNEQFF.

The rearrangement uses TRBV4-1 and TRBJ2-6; a weak D match, TRBD1 (5 bases). Trimming stripped 3 bases from V and 0 bases from J, with 9 bases between. CDR1 and CDR2 (germline): MGHRA, YSYEKL. CDR3 size: 16 residues. The CDR3: CASSHRGLSGANVLTF. CDR3 nucleotides: TGCGCCAGCAGCCATAGGGGCCTCTCTGGGGCCAACGTCCTGACTTTC.

This clone was detected a few times. V gene TRBV6-5 combines with J gene TRBJ1-1, with D unclear. The germline V gene encodes CDR1 MNHEY and CDR2 SVGAGI. The CDR3 runs to 11 residues. Trimming pared 6 bases from V and 11 bases from J, leaving 13 bases between. Here the CDR3 reads CASSQEGTAFF. The CDR3 region has the DNA TGTGCCAGCAGCCAAGAGGGCACGGCTTTCTTT.

V usage is TRBV14 and J usage is TRBJ2-5; D remains ambiguous. CDR1 SGHDN and CDR2 FVKESK come from the germline V gene. Trimming left V 2 bases short and J 4 bases short, with 8 bases between. The CDR3 covers 13 residues. CDR3 DNA sequence: TGTGCCAGCAGCCAAAGGCTAACAGAGACCCAGTACTTC. Protein product: CASSQRLTETQYF.

V gene TRBV6-5 combines with J gene TRBJ2-7; D may be TRBD2 (5 bases). The CDR3 totals 16 residues. V was pared by 0 bases and J by 4 bases, with 16 bases between. Germline loops: CDR1 MNHEY, CDR2 SVGAGI. CDR3 coding DNA: TGTGCCAGCAGTTACTCGATACTTGTTCCGGGGTACGAGCAGTACTTC. Its translation is CASSYSILVPGYEQYF.

J is TRBJ2-7 and V is TRBV19; D possibly corresponds to TRBD2 (6 bases). The CDR3 extends over 16 amino acids. V lost 4 bases and J 3 bases, leaving 19 bases between the germline ends. Germline V gene sequence: CDR1 LNHDA, CDR2 SQIVND (reference sequence). The CDR3: CASSSGGASARYEQYF. The CDR3 DNA reads as TGTGCCAGTAGTAGCGGCGGGGCCTCAGCGCGCTACGAGCAGTACTTC.

V gene TRBV5-4 combines with J gene TRBJ2-3; D ambiguous. Germline CDR1 and CDR2: SGHNT and YYREEE (reference sequence). CDR3 length equals 12 residues. Trimming removed 4 bases from V and 2 bases from J, with 5 bases in between. In DNA, the CDR3 is TGTGCCAGCAGCCCGGCCACAGATACGCAGTATTTT. As protein: CASSPATDTQYF.

This clone occurred a few times. The chain recombines TRBV19 with TRBJ2-1; 8 bases align to TRBD2. J lost 0 bases, V lost 5 bases, and 15 bases had no gene match. This CDR3 region has 19 residues. Germline CDR1 reads LNHDA; CDR2 reads SQIVND (reference sequence). Written as DNA, the CDR3 is TGTGCCAGTAGTCTCGCAACGGGGGGGGCCGTAAGCTCCTACAATGAGCAGTTCTTC. This gives the protein CASSLATGGAVSSYNEQFF.

CDR3 residues: CSVETPPSGELFF. CDR3 DNA: TGCAGCGTTGAAACCCCGCCCTCCGGGGAGCTGTTTTTT. The chain combines TRBV29-1 with TRBJ2-2; D is unresolved. The V and J ends lost 2 bases and 6 bases respectively, with 10 bases between them. The CDR3 sequence is 13 residues long. Germline V CDR1 and CDR2: SQVTM, ANQGSEA.

The sample holds a few counts of this clone. In the same sample, other DNA sequences code for this CDR3. DNA of the CDR3: TGTGCCAGCAGTTACGACAGCAATCAGCCCCAGCATTTT. Its protein is CASSYDSNQPQHF. The chain employs TRBV6-5 and TRBJ1-5; D not resolved. CDR1 is MNHEY, CDR2 SVGAGI, per germline. Trimming removed 2 bases at V and 1 base at J, with 3 bases between. The CDR3 runs to 13 residues.

The V call is TRBV25-1, the J call TRBJ1-1; weak D call: TRBD1 (6 bases). The V gene lost 7 bases and the J gene lost 1 base, with 16 bases spanning the gap. This CDR3 has 15 residues. The germline V gene has CDR1 MGHDK and CDR2 SYGVNS. The CDR3 spells CASNDGQTPNTEAFF. The CDR3 bases are TGTGCCAGCAATGATGGACAGACACCGAACACTGAAGCTTTCTTT.

The chain recombines TRBV27 with TRBJ2-3; D possibly corresponds to TRBD2 (7 bases). The CDR3 covers 13 residues. CDR1 and CDR2 (germline): MNHEY, SMNVEV (reference sequence). Trimming took off 10 bases at V and 5 bases at J, with 16 bases between the two ends. The CDR3 region is CATKGGVVDTQYF. CDR3 sequence (DNA): TGTGCCACCAAAGGGGGGGTCGTAGATACGCAGTATTTT.

V usage is TRBV18 and J usage is TRBJ2-5, with 7 nucleotides matching TRBD1. This CDR3 has 13 residues. Germline CDR1 and CDR2: KGHSH and LQKENI. V lost 3 bases, J lost 2 bases, and 0 bases stayed unmatched. CDR3 loop: CASSPGQQETQYF. The DNA for the CDR3 is TGTGCCAGCTCACCGGGACAGCAAGAGACCCAGTACTTC.

CDR3 amino acids: CASSVAGGPRDTQYF. DNA for the CDR3: TGTGCCAGCAGCGTAGCGGGGGGCCCCCGAGATACGCAGTATTTT. The rearrangement uses TRBV9 and TRBJ2-3; TRBD2 is a possible D gene (7 bases). The CDR3 is 15 amino acids. Deletions cut 0 bases from V and 5 bases from J, with 13 bases between. The V gene's germline CDR1 is SGDLS and CDR2 YYNGEE.